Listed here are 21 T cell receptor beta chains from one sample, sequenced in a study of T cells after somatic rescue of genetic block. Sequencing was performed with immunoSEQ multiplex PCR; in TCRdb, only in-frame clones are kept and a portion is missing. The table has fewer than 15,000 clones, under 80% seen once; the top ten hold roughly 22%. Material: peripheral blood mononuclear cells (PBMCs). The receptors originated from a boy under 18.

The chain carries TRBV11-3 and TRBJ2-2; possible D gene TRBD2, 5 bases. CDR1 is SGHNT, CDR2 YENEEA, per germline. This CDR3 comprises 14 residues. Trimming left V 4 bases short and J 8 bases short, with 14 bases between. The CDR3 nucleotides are TGTGCCAGCAGCTCCAGGACTGGCGTTGGGGAGCTGTTTTTT. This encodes CASSSRTGVGELFF.

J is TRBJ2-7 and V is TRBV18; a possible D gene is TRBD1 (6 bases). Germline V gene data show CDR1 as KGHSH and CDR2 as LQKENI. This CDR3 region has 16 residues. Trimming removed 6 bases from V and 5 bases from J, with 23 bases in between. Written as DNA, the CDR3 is TGTGCCAGCTCCCGTGGACAGTCCCTAGGGTATCACGAGCAGTACTTC. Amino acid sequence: CASSRGQSLGYHEQYF.

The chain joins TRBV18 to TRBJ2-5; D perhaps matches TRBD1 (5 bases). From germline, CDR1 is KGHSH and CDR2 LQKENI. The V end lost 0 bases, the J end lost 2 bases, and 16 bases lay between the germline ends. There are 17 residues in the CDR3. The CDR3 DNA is TGTGCCAGCTCACCACCAACAGGAGTGTTTTTTCAAGAGACCCAGTACTTC. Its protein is CASSPPTGVFFQETQYF.

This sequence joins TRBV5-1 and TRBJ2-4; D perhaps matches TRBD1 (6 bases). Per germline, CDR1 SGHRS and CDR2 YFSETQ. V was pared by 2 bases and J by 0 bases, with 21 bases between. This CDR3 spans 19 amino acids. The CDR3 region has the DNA TGCGCCAGCAGCTTACCGGACAGCTATAGTTTCTTAGCCAAAAACATTCAGTACTTC. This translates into CASSLPDSYSFLAKNIQYF.

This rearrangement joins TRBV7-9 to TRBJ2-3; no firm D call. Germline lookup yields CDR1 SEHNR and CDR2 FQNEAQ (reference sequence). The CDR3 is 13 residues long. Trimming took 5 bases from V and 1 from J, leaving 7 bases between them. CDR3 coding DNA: TGTGCCAGCAGCAAGTCGGGCACAGATACGCAGTATTTT. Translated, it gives CASSKSGTDTQYF.

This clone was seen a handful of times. Here the CDR3 DNA reads TGCGCCAGCAGCCAAACGGGGGGGAATGAAAAACTGTTTTTT. Its translation: CASSQTGGNEKLFF. The J gene is TRBJ1-4, the V gene TRBV4-1; the D gene is possibly TRBD1 (5 bases). The CDR3 has 14 residues. Trimming took off 2 bases at V and 5 bases at J, with 9 bases between the two ends. Looked up from germline, CDR1 is MGHRA and CDR2 is YSYEKL.

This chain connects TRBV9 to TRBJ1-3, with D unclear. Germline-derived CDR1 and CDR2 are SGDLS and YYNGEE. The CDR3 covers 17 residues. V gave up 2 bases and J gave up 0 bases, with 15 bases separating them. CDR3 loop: CASSVGGLSFSGNTIYF. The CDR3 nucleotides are TGTGCCAGCAGCGTGGGTGGACTTTCCTTCTCTGGAAACACCATATATTTT.

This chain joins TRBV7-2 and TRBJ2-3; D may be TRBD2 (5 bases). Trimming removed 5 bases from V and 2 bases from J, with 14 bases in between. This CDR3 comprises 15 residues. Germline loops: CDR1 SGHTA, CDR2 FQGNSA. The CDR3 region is CASSVDYTATDTQYF. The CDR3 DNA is TGTGCCAGCAGCGTCGACTACACGGCCACAGATACGCAGTATTTT.

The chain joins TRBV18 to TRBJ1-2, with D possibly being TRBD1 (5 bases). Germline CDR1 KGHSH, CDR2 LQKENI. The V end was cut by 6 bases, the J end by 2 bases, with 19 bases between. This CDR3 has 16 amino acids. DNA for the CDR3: TGTGCCAGCTCGAGGGGCAGTGCCCCTCAGAACTATGGCTACACCTTC. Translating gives CASSRGSAPQNYGYTF.

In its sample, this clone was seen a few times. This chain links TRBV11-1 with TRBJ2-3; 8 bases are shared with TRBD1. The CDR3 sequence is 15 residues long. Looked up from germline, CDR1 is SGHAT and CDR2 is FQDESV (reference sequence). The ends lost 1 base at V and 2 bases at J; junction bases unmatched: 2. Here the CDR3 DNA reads TGTGCCAGCAGCTTAGGGGACAGGAACACAGATACGCAGTATTTT. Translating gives CASSLGDRNTDTQYF.

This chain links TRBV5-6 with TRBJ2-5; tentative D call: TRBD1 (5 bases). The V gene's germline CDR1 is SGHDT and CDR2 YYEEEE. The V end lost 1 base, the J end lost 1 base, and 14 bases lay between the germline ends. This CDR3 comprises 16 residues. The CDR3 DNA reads TGTGCCAGCAGCTTGCTTCCCAGGGAACTCCAAGAGACCCAGTACTTC. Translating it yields CASSLLPRELQETQYF. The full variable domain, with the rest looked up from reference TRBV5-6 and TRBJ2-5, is DAGVTQSPTHLIKTRGQQVTLRCSPKSGHDTVSWYQQALGQGPQFIFQYYEEEERQRGNFPDRFSGHQFPNYSSELNVNALLLGDSALYLCASSLLPRELQETQYFGPGTRLLVL.

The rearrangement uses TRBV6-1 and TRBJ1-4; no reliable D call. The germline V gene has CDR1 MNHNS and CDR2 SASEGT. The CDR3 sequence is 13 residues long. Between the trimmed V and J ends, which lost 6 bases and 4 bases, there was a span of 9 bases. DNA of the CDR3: TGTGCCAGCAGGACAAGTGGTAATGAAAAACTGTTTTTT. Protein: CASRTSGNEKLFF.

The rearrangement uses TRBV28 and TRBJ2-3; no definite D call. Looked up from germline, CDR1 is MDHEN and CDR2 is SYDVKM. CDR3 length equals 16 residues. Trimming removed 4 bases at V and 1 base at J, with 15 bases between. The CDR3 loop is CASSSYLGRGTDTQYF. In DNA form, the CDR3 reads TGTGCCAGCAGTTCCTACTTGGGAAGGGGCACAGATACGCAGTATTTT.

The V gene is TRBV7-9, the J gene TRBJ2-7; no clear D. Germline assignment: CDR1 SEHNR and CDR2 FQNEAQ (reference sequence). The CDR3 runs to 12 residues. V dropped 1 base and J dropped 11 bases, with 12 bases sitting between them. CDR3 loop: CASSLGTPWEYF. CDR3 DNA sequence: TGTGCCAGCAGCTTAGGAACCCCCTGGGAGTACTTC.

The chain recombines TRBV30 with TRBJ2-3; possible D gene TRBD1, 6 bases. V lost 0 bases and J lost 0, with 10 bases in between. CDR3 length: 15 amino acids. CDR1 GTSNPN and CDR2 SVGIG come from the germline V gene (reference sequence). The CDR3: CAWSVRQGSTDTQYF. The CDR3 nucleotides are TGTGCCTGGAGTGTACGGCAGGGGAGCACAGATACGCAGTATTTT.

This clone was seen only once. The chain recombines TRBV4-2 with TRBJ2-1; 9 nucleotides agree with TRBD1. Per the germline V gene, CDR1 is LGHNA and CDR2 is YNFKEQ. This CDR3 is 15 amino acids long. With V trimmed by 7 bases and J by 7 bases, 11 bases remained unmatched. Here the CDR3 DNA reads TGTGCCAGCACCACCCTAGGGGGACAGGGTAATGAGCAGTTCTTC. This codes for CASTTLGGQGNEQFF.

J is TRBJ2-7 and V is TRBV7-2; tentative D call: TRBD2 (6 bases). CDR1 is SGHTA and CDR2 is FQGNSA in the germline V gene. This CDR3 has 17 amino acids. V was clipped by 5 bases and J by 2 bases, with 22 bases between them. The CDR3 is CASSQWGLPRGTYEQYF. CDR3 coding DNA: TGTGCCAGCAGCCAGTGGGGACTTCCTAGGGGCACCTACGAGCAGTACTTC.

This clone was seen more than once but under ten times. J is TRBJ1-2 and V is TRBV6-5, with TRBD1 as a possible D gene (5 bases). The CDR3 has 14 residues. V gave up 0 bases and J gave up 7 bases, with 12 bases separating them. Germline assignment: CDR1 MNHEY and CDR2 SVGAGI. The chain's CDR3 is CASSYSRQRGGYTF. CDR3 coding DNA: TGTGCCAGCAGTTACTCACGACAGCGGGGTGGCTACACCTTC.

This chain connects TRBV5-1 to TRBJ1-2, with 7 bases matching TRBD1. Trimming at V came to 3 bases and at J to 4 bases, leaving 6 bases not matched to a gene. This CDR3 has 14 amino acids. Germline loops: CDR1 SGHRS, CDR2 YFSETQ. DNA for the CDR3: TGCGCCAGCAGCTCCGGGACAGCCTTCTATGGCTACACCTTC. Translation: CASSSGTAFYGYTF.

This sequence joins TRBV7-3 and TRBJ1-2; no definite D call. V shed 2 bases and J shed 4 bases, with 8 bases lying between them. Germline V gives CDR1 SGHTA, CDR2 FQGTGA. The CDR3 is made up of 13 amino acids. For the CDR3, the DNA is TGTGCCAGCAGCTTATCAACAGTCTATGGCTACACCTTC. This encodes CASSLSTVYGYTF.

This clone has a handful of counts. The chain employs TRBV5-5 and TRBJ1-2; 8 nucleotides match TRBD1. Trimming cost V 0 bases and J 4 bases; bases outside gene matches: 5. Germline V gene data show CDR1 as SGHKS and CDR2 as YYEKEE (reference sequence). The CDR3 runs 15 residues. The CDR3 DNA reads TGTGCCAGCAGCTTGGCATTGACAGGGGTCTATGGCTACACCTTC. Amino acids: CASSLALTGVYGYTF.